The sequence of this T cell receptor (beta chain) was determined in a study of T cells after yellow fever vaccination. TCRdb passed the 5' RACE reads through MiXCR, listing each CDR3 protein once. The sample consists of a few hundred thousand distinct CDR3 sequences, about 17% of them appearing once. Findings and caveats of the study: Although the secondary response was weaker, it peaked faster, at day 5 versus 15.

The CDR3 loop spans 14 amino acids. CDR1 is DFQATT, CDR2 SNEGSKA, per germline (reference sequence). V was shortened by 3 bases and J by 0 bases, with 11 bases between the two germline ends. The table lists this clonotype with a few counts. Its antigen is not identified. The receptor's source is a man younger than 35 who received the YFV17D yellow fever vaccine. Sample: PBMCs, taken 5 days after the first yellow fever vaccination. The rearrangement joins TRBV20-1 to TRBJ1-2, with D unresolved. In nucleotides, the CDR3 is TGCAGTGCTAGTGCCCTGATTACTAACTATGGCTACACCTTC. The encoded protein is CSASALITNYGYTF.